Reported below is one TCR beta chain. Its antigen is currently unknown. Both TRBC1 and TRBC2 were covered by a beta constant-region primer of two equimolar oligonucleotides. The ligated cDNA underwent four PCR rounds using SP2 and nested alpha and beta constant-region primers. TCRdb re-derived calls from the UMI-ligation and nested PCR reads in MiXCR, one entry per CDR3 protein. The sample lists approximately 140,000 distinct CDR3 sequences, approximately 15% occurring once. These data are taken from a study of naive and memory T cell subsets. This CDR3 has 16 amino acids. Germline assignment: CDR1 LGHNA and CDR2 YSLEER. V was pared by 0 bases and J by 5 bases, with 16 bases between. Study-wide results and caveats: Over 95% of naive TCR sequences appeared only once, unlike memory subsets.

V and J are TRBV4-3 and TRBJ2-5, with D tentatively TRBD1 or TRBD2 (6 bases each). The TCR originated in a human donor in good health. The specimen was naive CD4+ T cells from blood. CDR3 sequence reads: CASSQDHGGGGETQYF. The CDR3 DNA reads as TGCGCCAGCAGCCAAGATCACGGGGGCGGAGGGGAGACCCAGTACTTC.